This T cell receptor beta chain comes out of a study of blood T cell repertoires in COVID-19. Overall study context: Both acute and convalescent COVID-19 samples were obtained from the United States, Italy and Spain.

Data came from immunoSEQ multiplex PCR; TCRdb stores just in-frame clones and leaves some out. The data show about 130,000 clones, around 85% seen once. This CDR3 comprises 16 residues. Between the trimmed V and J ends, which lost 0 bases and 6 bases, there was a span of 15 bases. Germline V lookup: CDR1 LGHDT, CDR2 YNNKEL (reference sequence). This TCR was recovered from a woman between 50 and 59 years old who had recovered from COVID-19. The chain combines TRBV3-1 (or the pseudogene TRBV3-2) with TRBJ2-1; D perhaps matches TRBD1 (6 bases). Material: peripheral blood. Here the CDR3 DNA reads TGTGCCAGCAGCCAAGATGCAGGGGTTAAGGCCAATGAGCAGTTCTTC. This translates into CASSQDAGVKANEQFF.